This record covers a single TCR beta chain. Clones were sequenced by immunoSEQ multiplex PCR, and TCRdb holds only the in-frame ones, with some missing. In the table there are approximately 660,000 clones, 88% of which are singletons. These data belong to a study of shared T cell receptors in the human thymus. CDR1 and CDR2 (germline): SQVTM, ANQGSEA. The V and J ends lost 5 bases and 2 bases, in that order; junction bases with no gene match: 15. The CDR3 runs to 18 residues. This sample also belongs to another study, concerning human thymus T cells. From that report: The thymus was resected at corrective cardiac surgery. It looked as if thymic and blood repertoires used V and J genes in a biased way. The related literature has documented a marked overlap of thymic repertoires among unrelated individuals.

The rearrangement links TRBV29-1 to TRBJ1-5, with 10 nucleotides matching TRBD1. Sequencing used thymocytes. The TCR comes from a boy under two years old with a congenital heart defect. CDR3 in amino acids: CSVRTGTGENQGNQPQHF. The DNA for the CDR3 is TGCAGCGTTCGAACCGGGACAGGGGAAAATCAGGGCAATCAGCCCCAGCATTTT.